This T cell receptor (beta chain) was documented in a study of neoadjuvant anti-PD-1 for oral cavity cancer. The CDR3 consists of 13 residues. The V end lost 1 base, the J end lost 5 bases, and 11 bases lay between the germline ends. CDR1 and CDR2 (germline): GTSNPN, SVGIG (reference sequence). Profiling relied on immunoSEQ multiplex PCR, and the TCRdb table lists in-frame clones only, not all of them. The top ten clones hold nearly 3.5% of a sample with approximately 30,000 clones, about 77% of them seen once. Time point indicated: after neoadjuvant nivolumab, at surgical resection. This chain uses TRBV30 with TRBJ1-2; D may be TRBD1 (5 bases). This material consisted of PBMCs, taken after nivolumab (anti-PD-1) treatment. The TCR was taken from a person aged 35-80 years with oral cavity squamous cell carcinoma. CDR3 sequence reads: CAWSGGVGYGYTF. The CDR3, as DNA: TGTGCCTGGAGTGGGGGGGTCGGGTATGGCTACACCTTC.